This T cell receptor beta chain appears in the sequencing data of a study of siplizumab effects on memory and regulatory T cells. Looking at the study overall: Investigators ran mixed lymphocyte reactions in pairs, testing siplizumab at 0.95 to 1 ug/mL against no drug. General study results and limits: Alloreactive clones mapping to unstimulated subsets formed only a minor fraction.

The mixed lymphocyte reaction cells were cocultured at 37°C for less than seven days. As concerns this clone: Its antigen is undetermined.

Assay used: immunoSEQ multiplex PCR; TCRdb lists only in-frame clones, some missing. This table has several thousand clones, 50% appearing once. Germline CDR1 and CDR2: LNHDA and SQIVND (reference sequence). The CDR3 has 13 residues. V shed 10 bases and J shed 5 bases, with 17 bases lying between them. The sequencing input was CFSE-low (dividing) CD8+ T cells sorted from an allogeneic mixed lymphocyte reaction. The receptor comes from a human donor in good health; the cells came from an allogeneic mixed lymphocyte reaction. Some clones in this sample may be carry-over from other donors' samples. The chain recombines TRBV19 with TRBJ2-5, with a tentative D call TRBD2 (6 bases). The CDR3 coding sequence is TGTGCCACCAGACTGGGAGGAGAGGAGACCCAGTACTTC. This translates into CATRLGGEETQYF.